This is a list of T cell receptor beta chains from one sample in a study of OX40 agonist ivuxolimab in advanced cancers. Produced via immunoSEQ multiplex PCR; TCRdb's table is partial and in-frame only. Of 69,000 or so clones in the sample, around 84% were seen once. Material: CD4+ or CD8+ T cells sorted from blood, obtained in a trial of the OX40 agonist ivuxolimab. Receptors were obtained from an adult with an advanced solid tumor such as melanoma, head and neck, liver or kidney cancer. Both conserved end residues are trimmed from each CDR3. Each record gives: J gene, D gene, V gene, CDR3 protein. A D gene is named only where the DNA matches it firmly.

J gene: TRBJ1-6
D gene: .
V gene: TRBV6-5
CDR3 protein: ASSYPNSPLH

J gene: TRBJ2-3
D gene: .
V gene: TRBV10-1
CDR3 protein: ASSERPGGNTQY

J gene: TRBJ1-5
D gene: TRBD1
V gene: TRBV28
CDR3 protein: ASSFTRDSSNQPQH

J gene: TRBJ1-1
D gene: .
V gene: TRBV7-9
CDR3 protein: ASSFDGDTEAF

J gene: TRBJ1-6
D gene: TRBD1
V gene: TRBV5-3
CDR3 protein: ASSPQGNNSPLH

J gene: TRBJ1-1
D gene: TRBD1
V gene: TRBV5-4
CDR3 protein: ASSRTGNTEAF

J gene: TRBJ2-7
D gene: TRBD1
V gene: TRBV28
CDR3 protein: ASSPPRGQNYEQY

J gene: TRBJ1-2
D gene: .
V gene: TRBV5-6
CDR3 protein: ASRADPSGYT

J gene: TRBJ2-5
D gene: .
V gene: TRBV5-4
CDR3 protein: ASSSRRWQKETQY

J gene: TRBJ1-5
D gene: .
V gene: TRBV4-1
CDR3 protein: ASSHPPGPRSNQPQH

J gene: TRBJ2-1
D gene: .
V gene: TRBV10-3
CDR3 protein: AISDRTNEQF

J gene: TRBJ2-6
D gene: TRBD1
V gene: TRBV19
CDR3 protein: ASLRDRGGSGANVLT

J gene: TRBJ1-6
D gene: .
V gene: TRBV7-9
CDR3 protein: ASSLEGAVGSPLH

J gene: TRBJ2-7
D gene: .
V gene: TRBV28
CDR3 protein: AHGGPYEQY

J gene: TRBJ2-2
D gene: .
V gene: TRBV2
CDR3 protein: ASSESGFGELF

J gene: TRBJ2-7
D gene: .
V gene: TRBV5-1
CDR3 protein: ASSTGLVYSEQY

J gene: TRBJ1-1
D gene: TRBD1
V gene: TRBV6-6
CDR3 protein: ASSPGQGNEAF

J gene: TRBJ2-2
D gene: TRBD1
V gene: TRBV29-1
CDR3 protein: SVGRGPLTGELF

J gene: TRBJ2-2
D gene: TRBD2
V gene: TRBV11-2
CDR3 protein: ASSSSIGGGAAYTGELF

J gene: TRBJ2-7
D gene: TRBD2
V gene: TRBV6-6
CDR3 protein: ASSGTSGSYEQY

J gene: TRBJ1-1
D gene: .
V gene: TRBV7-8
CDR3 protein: ASLRVGGNTEAF

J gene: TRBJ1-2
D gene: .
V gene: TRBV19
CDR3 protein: ASSILPGGRRLGYGYT

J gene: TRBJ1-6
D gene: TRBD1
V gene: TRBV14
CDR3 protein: ASSRGQGYNSPLH

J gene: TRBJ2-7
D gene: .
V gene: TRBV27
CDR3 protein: ASSLSRLVRSEQY

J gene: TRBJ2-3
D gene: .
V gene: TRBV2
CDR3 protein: ASSEAVAGDTQY

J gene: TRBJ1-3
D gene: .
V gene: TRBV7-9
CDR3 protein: ASSLFPGNTIY

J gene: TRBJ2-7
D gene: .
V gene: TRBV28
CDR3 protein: ASSWGLLYEQY

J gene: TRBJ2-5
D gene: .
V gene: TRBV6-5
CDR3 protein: ASTYRSAQY

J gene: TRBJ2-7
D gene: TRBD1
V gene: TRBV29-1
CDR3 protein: SVAGQGRYEQY

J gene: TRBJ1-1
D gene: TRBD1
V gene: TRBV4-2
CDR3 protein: ASSLSDRTNTEAF

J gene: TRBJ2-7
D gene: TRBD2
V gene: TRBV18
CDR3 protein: ASSHVAGTSGQRVYEQY

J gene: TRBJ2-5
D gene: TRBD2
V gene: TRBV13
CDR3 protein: ATRTSGGGETQY

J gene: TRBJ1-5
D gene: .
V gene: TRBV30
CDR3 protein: AWSPPLRGSWGSNQPQH

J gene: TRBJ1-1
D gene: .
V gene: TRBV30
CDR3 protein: AWSVRGGTEAF

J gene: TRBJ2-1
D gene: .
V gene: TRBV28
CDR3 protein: ASSFSYNEQF

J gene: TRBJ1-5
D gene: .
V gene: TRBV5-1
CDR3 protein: ASSTLGGDGQPQH

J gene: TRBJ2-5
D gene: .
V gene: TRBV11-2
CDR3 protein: ASRTRGASGSQETQY

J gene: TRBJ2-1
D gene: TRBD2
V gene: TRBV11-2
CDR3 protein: ASSLGSPSGTDEQF

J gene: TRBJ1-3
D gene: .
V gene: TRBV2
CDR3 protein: ASSRGGVSSGNTIY

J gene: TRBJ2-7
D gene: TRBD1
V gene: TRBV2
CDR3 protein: ASQGAQEQY

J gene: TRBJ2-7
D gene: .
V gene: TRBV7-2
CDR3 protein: ASSLAGTQTYEQY

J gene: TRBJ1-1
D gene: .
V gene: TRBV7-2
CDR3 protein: ASRPWAGGTEAF

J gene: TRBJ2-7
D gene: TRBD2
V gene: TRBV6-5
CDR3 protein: ASRSAGGPNEQY

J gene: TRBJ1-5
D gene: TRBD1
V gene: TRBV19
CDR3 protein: ATKDRGNQPQH

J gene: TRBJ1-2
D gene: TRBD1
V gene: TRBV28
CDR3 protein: ASSLRDRVDYGYT

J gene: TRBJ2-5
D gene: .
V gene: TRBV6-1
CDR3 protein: ASSPEDGRETQY

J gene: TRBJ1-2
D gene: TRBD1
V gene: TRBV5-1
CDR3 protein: ASSPDRVREYGYT

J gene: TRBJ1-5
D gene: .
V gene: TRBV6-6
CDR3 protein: ASSYLDQPQH

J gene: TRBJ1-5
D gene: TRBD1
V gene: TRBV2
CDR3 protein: ASSEGRNRGFEPQH

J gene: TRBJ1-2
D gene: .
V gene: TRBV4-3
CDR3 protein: ASSQVGGVSYGYT

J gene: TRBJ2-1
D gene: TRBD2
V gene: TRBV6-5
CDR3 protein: ASSREAGREQF

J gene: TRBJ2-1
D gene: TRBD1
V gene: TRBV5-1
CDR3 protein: ASSLTVRGLGNEQF

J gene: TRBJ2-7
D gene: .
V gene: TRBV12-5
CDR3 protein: ASGLAGAEQY

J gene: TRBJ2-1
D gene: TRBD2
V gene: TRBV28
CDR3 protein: ASSSLGGRKNEQF

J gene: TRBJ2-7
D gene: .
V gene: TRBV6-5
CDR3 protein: ASSYFGRSSYEQY

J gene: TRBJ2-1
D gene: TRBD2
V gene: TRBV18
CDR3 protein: ASSPYDSGGSGSQF

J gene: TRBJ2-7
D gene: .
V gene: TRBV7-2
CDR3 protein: ASSLAPGLSYEQY

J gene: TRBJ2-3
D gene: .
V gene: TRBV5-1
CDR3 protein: ASSLVTVTDTQY

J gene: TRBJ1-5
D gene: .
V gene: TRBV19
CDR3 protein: ASSSPNQPQH